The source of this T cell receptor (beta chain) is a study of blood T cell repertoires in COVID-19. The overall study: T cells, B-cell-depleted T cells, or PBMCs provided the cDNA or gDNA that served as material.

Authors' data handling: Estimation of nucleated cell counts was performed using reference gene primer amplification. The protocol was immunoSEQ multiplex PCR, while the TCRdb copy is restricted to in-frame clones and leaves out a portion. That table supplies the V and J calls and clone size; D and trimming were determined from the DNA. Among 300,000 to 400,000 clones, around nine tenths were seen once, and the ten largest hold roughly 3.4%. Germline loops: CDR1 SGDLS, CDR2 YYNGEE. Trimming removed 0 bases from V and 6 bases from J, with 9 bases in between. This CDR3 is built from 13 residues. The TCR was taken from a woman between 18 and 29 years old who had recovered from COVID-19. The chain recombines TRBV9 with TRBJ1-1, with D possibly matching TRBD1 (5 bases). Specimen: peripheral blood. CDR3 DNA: TGTGCCAGCAGCGTAGCGGTCAGGGCTGAAGCTTTCTTT. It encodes CASSVAVRAEAFF.